A selection of T cell receptor beta chains follows, all from one sample in a study of beta chain features in type 1 diabetes. Assay used: immunoSEQ multiplex PCR; TCRdb lists only in-frame clones, some missing. Of approximately 150,000 clones detected, 9% to 10% appear once; the ten largest clones hold 0.65%. Sequencing input: central memory CD4+ T cells from blood. These receptors were collected from a woman in her thirties or forties in good health. The CDR3 runs from the conserved cysteine through the conserved F or W. Fields, in order: D gene, J gene, clone size, V gene, CDR3 protein, CDR3 DNA. A D gene is named only where the DNA matches it firmly. Only some rows state a clone size, as once, few, many or a class for expanded clones.

>NA|TRBJ2-3|NA|TRBV10-3
CASTGGRSADTQYF
TGTGCCTCGACCGGGGGTCGAAGCGCAGATACGCAGTATTTT
>NA|TRBJ2-1|few|TRBV7-6
CASSPGHLGEQFF
TGTGCCAGCAGCCCGGGACACCTGGGTGAGCAGTTCTTC
>TRBD2|TRBJ2-1|many|TRBV27
CASSFFGGGPLEQFF
TGTGCCAGCAGTTTTTTTGGCGGGGGGCCTCTAGAGCAGTTCTTC
>NA|TRBJ2-3|few|TRBV5-6
CASSFDRYSSDTQYF
TGTGCCAGCAGCTTTGACAGGTACTCATCAGATACGCAGTATTTT
>NA|TRBJ2-4|many|TRBV7-9
CASSYWTAIAKNIQYF
TGTGCCAGCAGCTACTGGACTGCGATAGCCAAAAACATTCAGTACTTC
>NA|TRBJ2-2|many|TRBV9
CASSVGSEGGELFF
TGTGCCAGCAGCGTTGGCAGCGAGGGCGGGGAGCTGTTTTTT
>NA|TRBJ2-7|few|TRBV29-1
CSVDGGSAYEQYF
TGCAGCGTTGATGGTGGCTCAGCCTACGAGCAGTACTTC
>TRBD2|TRBJ2-1|NA|TRBV13
CASSFYGTSGGRNEQFF
TGTGCCAGCAGCTTCTATGGAACTAGCGGGGGCCGGAATGAGCAGTTCTTC
>TRBD2|TRBJ2-3|NA|TRBV5-1
CASSPSLSGGGTTDTQYF
TGCGCCAGCAGCCCATCCTTGTCGGGGGGGGGAACCACAGATACGCAGTATTTT
>NA|TRBJ1-2|NA|TRBV7-2
CASSLLAVISNYGYTF
TGTGCCAGCAGCTTATTAGCAGTGATTTCGAACTATGGCTACACCTTC
>NA|TRBJ1-6|few|TRBV7-2
CASSPYTSLNSPLHF
TGTGCCAGCAGCCCGTACACCTCCCTTAATTCACCCCTCCACTTT
>NA|TRBJ2-3|NA|TRBV5-1
CASGKGEGTDTQYF
TGCGCCAGCGGAAAAGGAGAGGGCACAGATACGCAGTATTTT
>NA|TRBJ1-1|few|TRBV23-1
CASSRRTGENNTEAFF
TGCGCCAGCAGCCGCCGTACGGGGGAAAATAACACTGAAGCTTTCTTT
>TRBD2|TRBJ2-5|NA|TRBV27
CASRTGTSGSGAQYF
TGTGCCAGCAGAACCGGGACTAGCGGTTCCGGAGCCCAGTACTTC
>TRBD1|TRBJ1-6|NA|TRBV6-1
CASSRRTGDSPLHF
TGTGCCAGCAGTCGACGGACAGGGGATTCACCCCTCCACTTT
>TRBD1|TRBJ1-6|NA|TRBV4-2
CASSQGTGVESPLHF
TGTGCCAGCAGCCAAGGGACAGGGGTGGAATCACCCCTCCACTTT
>TRBD2|TRBJ2-1|few|TRBV5-1
CASSQGLLNNEQFF
TGCGCCAGCAGCCAGGGACTACTAAACAATGAGCAGTTCTTC
>NA|TRBJ2-1|few|TRBV6-6
CASSAHQEGEQFF
TGTGCCAGCAGTGCACATCAGGAAGGAGAGCAGTTCTTC
>TRBD1|TRBJ1-3|few|TRBV10-3
CAIIGTGAGNTIYF
TGTGCCATCATAGGGACAGGGGCTGGAAACACCATATATTTT
>NA|TRBJ2-7|few|TRBV6-8
CASRSGGAGEQYF
TGTGCCAGCAGGTCCGGAGGGGCCGGCGAGCAGTACTTC
>TRBD1|TRBJ1-1|NA|TRBV5-1
CASSLETGGLTEAFF
TGCGCCAGCAGCTTGGAGACAGGGGGGCTCACTGAAGCTTTCTTT
>NA|TRBJ1-5|NA|TRBV19
CASRRGYSNQPQHF
TGTGCCAGTAGGAGGGGGTATAGCAATCAGCCCCAGCATTTT
>TRBD2|TRBJ2-1|few|TRBV6-5
CASSYRPGTSGKGQFF
TGTGCCAGCAGTTACCGTCCCGGGACTAGCGGTAAGGGGCAGTTCTTC
>TRBD1|TRBJ1-1|few|TRBV18
CASSLWDRGANTEAFF
TGTGCCAGCTCACTATGGGACAGGGGCGCGAACACTGAAGCTTTCTTT
>NA|TRBJ2-2|NA|TRBV7-2
CASSLSAGLGGELFF
TGTGCCAGCAGCTTATCGGCGGGGCTGGGCGGGGAGCTGTTTTTT
>NA|TRBJ2-7|NA|TRBV5-1
CASSFTSTSYEQYF
TGCGCCAGCAGCTTCACTAGTACGTCCTACGAGCAGTACTTC
>NA|TRBJ2-6|NA|TRBV2
CASRTDISGANVLTF
TGTGCCAGCAGGACTGATATATCTGGGGCCAACGTCCTGACTTTC
>NA|TRBJ2-3|NA|TRBV6-1
CASSERRGTDTQYF
TGTGCCAGCAGTGAAAGGCGGGGCACAGATACGCAGTATTTT
>TRBD1|TRBJ2-2|NA|TRBV5-1
CASTKGLRADRVVPGELFF
TGCGCCAGCACCAAGGGTCTAAGGGCGGACAGGGTTGTTCCCGGGGAGCTGTTTTTT
>NA|TRBJ1-5|few|TRBV5-6
CASSLLDKGPLSPQHF
TGTGCCAGCAGCTTGCTGGACAAGGGGCCCCTTAGTCCCCAGCATTTT
>TRBD1|TRBJ2-2|few|TRBV7-8
CASSSGTGVTGELFF
TGTGCCAGCAGCTCCGGGACAGGGGTCACCGGGGAGCTGTTTTTT
>TRBD1|TRBJ1-2|NA|TRBV5-6
CASSATGPIYGYTF
TGTGCCAGCAGCGCGACAGGGCCTATCTATGGCTACACCTTC
>TRBD1|TRBJ2-2|few|TRBV15
CATSTPGQGAPTGELFF
TGTGCCACCAGCACGCCGGGACAGGGGGCGCCCACCGGGGAGCTGTTTTTT
>TRBD2|TRBJ2-7|NA|TRBV6-5
CASSWTSGGQYEQYF
TGTGCCAGCAGTTGGACTAGCGGGGGGCAGTACGAGCAGTACTTC
>NA|TRBJ2-1|NA|TRBV15
CATSRVVDEQFF
TGTGCCACCAGCAGAGTAGTGGATGAGCAGTTCTTC
>NA|TRBJ2-5|few|TRBV27
CASRTGGRVGRTQYF
TGTGCCTCACGGACCGGGGGGCGGGTAGGTCGGACCCAGTACTTC
>TRBD1|TRBJ2-5|NA|TRBV5-6
CASSRQGAETQYF
TGTGCCAGCAGCCGACAGGGAGCAGAGACCCAGTACTTC
>TRBD1|TRBJ2-7|NA|TRBV7-2
CASSLYPTRTGGGYEQYF
TGTGCCAGCAGCTTATACCCCACCAGGACAGGGGGCGGGTACGAGCAGTACTTC
>NA|TRBJ1-6|NA|TRBV10-3
CAIRDQGDSPLHF
TGTGCCATCCGCGACCAGGGTGATTCACCCCTCCACTTT
>TRBD2|TRBJ2-1|few|TRBV29-1
CSVELPGLAGASGEQFF
TGCAGCGTTGAATTGCCGGGCCTAGCGGGGGCCTCGGGGGAGCAGTTCTTC
>NA|TRBJ1-2|few|TRBV5-6
CASSLQSDYGYTF
TGTGCCAGCAGCTTGCAGTCAGACTATGGCTACACCTTC
>TRBD2|TRBJ2-7|few|TRBV2
CASSESRTSGGFSYEQYF
TGTGCCAGCAGTGAAAGTAGGACTAGCGGGGGTTTTTCCTACGAGCAGTACTTC
>TRBD2|TRBJ2-5|few|TRBV7-2
CASRQKLAAETQYF
TGTGCCAGCAGGCAAAAACTAGCGGCGGAGACCCAGTACTTC
>NA|TRBJ1-1|NA|TRBV27
CASRSPLGAFF
TGTGCCAGCAGGTCCCCACTAGGGGCTTTCTTT
>TRBD1|TRBJ2-6|few|TRBV5-1
CASSPRQQTGGPGANVLTF
TGCGCCAGCAGCCCGCGGCAGCAAACAGGGGGTCCTGGGGCCAACGTCCTGACTTTC
>NA|TRBJ2-3|few|TRBV11-2
CASSQLSGGDTQYF
TGTGCCAGCAGCCAACTTTCCGGTGGAGATACGCAGTATTTT
>TRBD1|TRBJ2-4|NA|TRBV7-2
CASSLRTGVDKNIQYF
TGTGCCAGCAGCTTAAGAACAGGGGTGGACAAAAACATTCAGTACTTC
>NA|TRBJ1-1|few|TRBV18
CASSLQDTTNTEAFF
TGTGCCAGCTCACTACAGGACACCACGAACACTGAAGCTTTCTTT
>NA|TRBJ2-5|few|TRBV7-9
CASNVGGGGSEETQYF
TGTGCCAGCAATGTCGGAGGGGGAGGGAGCGAAGAGACCCAGTACTTC
>NA|TRBJ2-1|few|TRBV7-2
CASSLGLTGHNEQFF
TGTGCCAGCAGCTTAGGGTTGACAGGCCACAATGAGCAGTTCTTC
>NA|TRBJ1-5|NA|TRBV4-3
CASSQDSGSNQPQHF
TGCGCCAGCAGCCAAGATTCAGGGAGCAATCAGCCCCAGCATTTT
>NA|TRBJ1-5|many|TRBV7-2
CASSLVTAQPQHF
TGTGCCAGCAGCCTAGTGACAGCCCAGCCCCAGCATTTT
>NA|TRBJ2-3|many|TRBV7-2
CASSLWQSSTDTQYF
TGTGCCAGCAGCTTGTGGCAGTCTAGCACAGATACGCAGTATTTT
>TRBD1|TRBJ1-1|NA|TRBV5-5
CASSVDRVVRAFF
TGTGCCAGCAGCGTGGACAGGGTAGTCAGAGCTTTCTTT
>TRBD2|TRBJ2-1|NA|TRBV11-2
CASSLVGTSGRWGNEQFF
TGTGCCAGCAGCTTAGTTGGGACTAGCGGCAGGTGGGGGAATGAGCAGTTCTTC
>TRBD1|TRBJ1-1|few|TRBV9
CASSEPTGARNTEAFF
TGTGCCAGCAGCGAGCCAACAGGGGCTCGAAACACTGAAGCTTTCTTT
>NA|TRBJ1-2|few|TRBV29-1
CSVERLSHGYTF
TGCAGCGTTGAACGCCTTAGTCATGGCTACACCTTC
>NA|TRBJ2-7|few|TRBV28
CASTSTDVHEQYF
TGTGCCAGCACCTCGACAGATGTACACGAGCAGTACTTC